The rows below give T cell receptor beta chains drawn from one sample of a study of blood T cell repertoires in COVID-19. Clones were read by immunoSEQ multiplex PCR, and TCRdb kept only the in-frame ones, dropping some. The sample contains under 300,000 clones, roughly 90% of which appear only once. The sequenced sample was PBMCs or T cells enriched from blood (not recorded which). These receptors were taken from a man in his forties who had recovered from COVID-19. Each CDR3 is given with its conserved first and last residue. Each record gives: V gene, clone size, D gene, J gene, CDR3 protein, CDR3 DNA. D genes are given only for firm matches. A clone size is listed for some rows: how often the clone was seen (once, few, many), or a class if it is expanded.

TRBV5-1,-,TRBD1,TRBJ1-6,CASSFGGGQNNSPLHF,TGCGCCAGCAGCTTCGGAGGGGGACAGAATAATTCACCCCTCCACTTT
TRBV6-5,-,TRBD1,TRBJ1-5,CASSRDRDNQPQHF,TGTGCCAGCAGCCGCGACAGGGACAATCAGCCCCAGCATTTT
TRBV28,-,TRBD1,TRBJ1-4,CASSSDRASNEKLFF,TGTGCCAGCAGTTCAGACAGGGCCTCTAATGAAAAACTGTTTTTT
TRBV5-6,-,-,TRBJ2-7,CASSIGHPGSYEQYF,TGTGCCAGCAGCATAGGACACCCTGGGTCCTACGAGCAGTACTTC
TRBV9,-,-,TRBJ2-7,CASSVASSYEQYF,TGTGCCAGCAGCGTAGCCAGCTCCTACGAGCAGTACTTC
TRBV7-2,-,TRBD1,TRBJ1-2,CASSFSPRTGDEGYTF,TGTGCCAGCAGCTTCTCGCCGCGGACAGGGGATGAAGGCTACACCTTC
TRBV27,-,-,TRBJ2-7,CASRLDRLSYEQYF,TGTGCCAGCAGATTGGACAGACTCTCCTACGAGCAGTACTTC
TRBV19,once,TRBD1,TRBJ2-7,CASSLPGGGEQYF,TGTGCCAGTAGTCTCCCAGGGGGCGGCGAGCAGTACTTC
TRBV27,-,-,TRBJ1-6,CASSNRKDTRGVFSSPLHF,TGTGCCAGCAGCAACCGAAAGGATACCCGGGGGGTTTTCAGTTCACCCCTCCACTTT
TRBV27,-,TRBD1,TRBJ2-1,CASSLKQGDEQFF,TGTGCCAGCAGTTTAAAACAGGGGGACGAGCAGTTCTTC
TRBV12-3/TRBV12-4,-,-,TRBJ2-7,CASSFPAAYEQYF,TGTGCCAGCAGTTTTCCTGCAGCCTACGAGCAGTACTTC
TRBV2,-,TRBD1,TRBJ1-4,CASSEGQGEKLFF,TGTGCCAGCAGTGAGGGACAGGGTGAAAAACTGTTTTTT
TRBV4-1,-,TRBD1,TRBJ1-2,CASSQEDRGRGGYTF,TGCGCCAGCAGCCAAGAAGACAGGGGGCGGGGTGGCTACACCTTC
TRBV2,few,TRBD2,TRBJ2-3,CASSPGTSSTDTQYF,TGTGCCAGCAGTCCCGGGACTAGCAGCACAGATACGCAGTATTTT
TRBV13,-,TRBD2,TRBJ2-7,CASSFGLAGTYEQYF,TGTGCCAGCAGCTTCGGACTAGCGGGGACTTACGAGCAGTACTTC
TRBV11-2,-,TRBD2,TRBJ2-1,CASSLEYSGGFRGEQFF,TGTGCCAGCAGCTTAGAATATAGCGGGGGGTTTAGAGGCGAGCAGTTCTTC
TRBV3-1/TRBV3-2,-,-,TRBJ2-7,CASSQIPDRAYEQYF,TGTGCCAGCAGCCAAATCCCCGACAGAGCCTACGAGCAGTACTTC
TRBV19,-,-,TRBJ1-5,CASSIGGAGQPQHF,TGTGCCAGTAGTATAGGTGGGGCTGGTCAGCCCCAGCATTTT
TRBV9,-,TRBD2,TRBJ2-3,CASSVGGGRVGTDTQYF,TGTGCCAGCAGCGTAGGTGGCGGGAGGGTTGGCACAGATACGCAGTATTTT
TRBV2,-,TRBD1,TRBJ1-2,CASSSAGQGARLHGYTF,TGTGCCAGCAGTTCTGCGGGGCAGGGGGCGCGACTACATGGCTACACCTTC
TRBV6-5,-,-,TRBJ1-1,CASTMNTEAFF,TGTGCCAGCACCATGAACACTGAAGCTTTCTTT
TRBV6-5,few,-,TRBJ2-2,CASSLRAGELFF,TGTGCCAGCAGTCTGCGGGCCGGGGAGCTGTTTTTT
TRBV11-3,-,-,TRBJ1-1,CASSLDTGTEAFF,TGTGCCAGCAGCTTAGATACGGGCACTGAAGCTTTCTTT
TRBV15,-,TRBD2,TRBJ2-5,CATSLGLAGEETQYF,TGTGCCACCAGCTTGGGACTAGCGGGAGAAGAGACCCAGTACTTC
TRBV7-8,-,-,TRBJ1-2,CASSLSRPIGAIGYTF,TGTGCCAGCAGCTTGAGCAGGCCGATTGGGGCTATTGGCTACACCTTC
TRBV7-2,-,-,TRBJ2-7,CASSLAGPTYEQYF,TGTGCCAGCAGCTTAGCTGGGCCTACCTACGAGCAGTACTTC
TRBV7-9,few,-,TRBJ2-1,CASSSAYRKGGSYNEQFF,TGTGCCAGCAGCTCAGCATATCGCAAGGGAGGCTCCTACAATGAGCAGTTCTTC